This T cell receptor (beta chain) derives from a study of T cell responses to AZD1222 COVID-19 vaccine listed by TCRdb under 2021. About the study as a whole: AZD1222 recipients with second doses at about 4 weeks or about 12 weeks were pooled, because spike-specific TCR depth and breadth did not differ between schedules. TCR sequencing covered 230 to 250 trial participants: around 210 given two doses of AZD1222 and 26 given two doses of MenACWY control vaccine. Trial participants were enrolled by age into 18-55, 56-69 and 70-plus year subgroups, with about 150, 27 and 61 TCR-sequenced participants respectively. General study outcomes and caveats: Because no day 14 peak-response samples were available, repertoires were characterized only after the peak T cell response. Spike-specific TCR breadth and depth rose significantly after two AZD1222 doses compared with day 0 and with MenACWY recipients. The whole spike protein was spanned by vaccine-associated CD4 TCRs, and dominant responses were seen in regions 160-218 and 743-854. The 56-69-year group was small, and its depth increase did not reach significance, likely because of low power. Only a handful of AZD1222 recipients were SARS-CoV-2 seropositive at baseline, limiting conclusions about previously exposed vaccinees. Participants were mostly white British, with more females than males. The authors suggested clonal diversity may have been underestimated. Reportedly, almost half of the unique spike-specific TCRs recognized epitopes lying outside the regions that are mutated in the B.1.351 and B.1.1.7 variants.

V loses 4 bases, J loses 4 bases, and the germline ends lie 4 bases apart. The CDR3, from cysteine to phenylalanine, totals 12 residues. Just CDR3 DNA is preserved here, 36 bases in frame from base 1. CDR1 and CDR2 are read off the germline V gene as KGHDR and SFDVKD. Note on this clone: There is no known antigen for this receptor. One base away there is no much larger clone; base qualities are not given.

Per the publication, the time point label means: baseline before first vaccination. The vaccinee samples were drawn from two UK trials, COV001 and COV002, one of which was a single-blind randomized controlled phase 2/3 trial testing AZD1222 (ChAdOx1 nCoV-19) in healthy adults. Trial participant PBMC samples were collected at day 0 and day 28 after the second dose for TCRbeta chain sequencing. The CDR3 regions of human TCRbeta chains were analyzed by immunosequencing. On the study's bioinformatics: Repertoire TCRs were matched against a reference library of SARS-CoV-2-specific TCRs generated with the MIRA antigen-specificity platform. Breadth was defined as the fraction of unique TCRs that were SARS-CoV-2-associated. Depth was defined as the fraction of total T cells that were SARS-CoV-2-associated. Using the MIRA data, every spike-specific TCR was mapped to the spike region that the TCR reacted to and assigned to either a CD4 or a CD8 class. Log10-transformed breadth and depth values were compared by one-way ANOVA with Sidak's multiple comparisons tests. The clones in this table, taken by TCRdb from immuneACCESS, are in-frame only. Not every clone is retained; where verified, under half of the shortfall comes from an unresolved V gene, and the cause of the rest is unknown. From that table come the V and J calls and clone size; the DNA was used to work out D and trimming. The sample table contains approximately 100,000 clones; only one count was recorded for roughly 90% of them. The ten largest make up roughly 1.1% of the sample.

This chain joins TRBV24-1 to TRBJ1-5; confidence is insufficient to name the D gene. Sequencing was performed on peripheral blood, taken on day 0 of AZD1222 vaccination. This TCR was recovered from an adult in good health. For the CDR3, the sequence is CATSEGNQPQHF. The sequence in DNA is TGTGCCACCAGTGAAGGGAATCAGCCCCAGCATTTT.